These 9 T cell receptor beta chains were all obtained from the same sample, sequenced in a study of T cell repertoires in cytomegalovirus infection (dated by TCRdb to between 2019 and 2020). The instrument given in TCRdb is Illumina HiSeq 1500. The public reads were run again by TCRdb, first through fastp at Q25 and then through MiXCR, and only productive beta chains were kept. One record per CDR3 amino acid sequence lists the most common genes and DNA. Recorded for this sample are about 830,000 distinct CDR3 sequences; approximately 29% of them occurred a single time. Over 10% of the sample is taken by the ten largest. What this sample's treatment or condition label stands for: in vitro stimulation with specific CMV peptide epitopes to enrich CMV-specific T cells. For these TCRs, the target antigens are not known. Sequenced material: cultured CD8+ T cells from PBMCs, taken from culture after CMV antigen stimulation. The receptors here all came from a human donor in good health (CMV status not recorded). Some clones in this sample may be carry-over from other donors' samples.

The rearrangement joins TRBV5-1 to TRBJ2-7; D tentatively reads TRBD1 or TRBD2 (7 bases each). Germline loops: CDR1 SGHRS, CDR2 YFSETQ. There are 16 residues in the CDR3. V lost 1 base and J 2 bases, leaving 16 bases between the germline ends. CDR3 DNA sequence: TGCGCCAGCAGCTTGAGGGAGGGGGCCCTACCCTACGAGCAGTACTTC. It yields the protein CASSLREGALPYEQYF. The whole variable domain, filled in from reference TRBV5-1 and TRBJ2-7, reads KAGVTQTPRYLIKTRGQQVTLSCSPISGHRSVSWYQQTPGQGLQFLFEYFSETQRNKGNFPGRFSGRQFSNSRSEMNVSTLELGDSALYLCASSLREGALPYEQYFGPGTRLTVT.

This clonotype was counted between two and nine times. V gene TRBV6-2 or TRBV6-3 combines with J gene TRBJ2-7, with D possibly TRBD1 on 7 matching bases. The CDR3 is made up of 13 amino acids. Trimming removed 5 bases from V and 7 bases from J, with 15 bases in between. From germline, CDR1 is MNHEY and CDR2 SVGEGT. CDR3 DNA: TGTGCCAGCAGTGGAGGGGGCAGCGGTGAGCAGTACGTC. Protein sequence: CASSGGGSGEQYV.

This clonotype has a handful of counts. V and J are TRBV4-1 and TRBJ1-2, with 9 nucleotides matching TRBD1. This CDR3 is 17 amino acids long. J was trimmed by 8 bases and V by 3 bases; bases with no gene match: 16. The germline V gene encodes CDR1 MGHRA and CDR2 YSYEKL. In DNA, the CDR3 is TGCGCCAGCAGCCAGGTCCCCACAGGGGGCGATGTACGGGGCTACACCTTC. Residues: CASSQVPTGGDVRGYTF.

The chain uses TRBV6-2 or TRBV6-3 and TRBJ1-2, with D possibly being TRBD1 (5 bases). CDR1 is MNHEY and CDR2 is SVGEGT in the germline V gene. This CDR3 region has 13 residues. Trimming pared 4 bases from V and 10 bases from J, leaving 16 bases between. CDR3 nucleotide sequence: TGTGCCAGCAGTTCGGACACCATCCCGGACTACACCTTC. Amino acid sequence: CASSSDTIPDYTF.

The rearrangement links TRBV27 to TRBJ2-1, with TRBD1 as a possible D gene (6 bases). There are 13 residues in the CDR3. Germline CDR1 MNHEY, CDR2 SMNVEV (reference sequence). V was clipped by 4 bases and J by 7 bases, with 11 bases between them. CDR3 region: CASSWTEGNEQFF. In DNA, the CDR3 is TGTGCCAGCAGTTGGACAGAGGGGAATGAGCAGTTCTTC.

This clonotype was seen ten or more times. The chain employs TRBV7-9 and TRBJ1-1; D uncertain. Germline assignment: CDR1 SEHNR and CDR2 FQNEAQ (reference sequence). V was trimmed by 2 bases and J by 1 base, leaving 11 bases between them. CDR3 length: 15 residues. The CDR3 sequence: CASSLPRGQNTEAFF. Written as DNA, the CDR3 is TGTGCCAGCAGCTTACCCCGGGGTCAGAACACTGAAGCTTTCTTT.

The chain joins TRBV5-5 to TRBJ1-1; D not certain. The germline CDR1 and CDR2 sequences are SGHKS and YYEKEE (reference sequence). V was trimmed by 4 bases and J by 1 base, leaving 17 bases between them. This CDR3 is built from 16 residues. The CDR3 here is CASSPLPRTSNTEAFF. CDR3 DNA: TGTGCCAGCAGCCCATTGCCACGGACCTCGAACACTGAAGCTTTCTTT. Full variable domain (rest looked up from reference TRBV5-5 and TRBJ1-1): DAGVTQSPTHLIKTRGQQVTLRCSPISGHKSVSWYQQVLGQGPQFIFQYYEKEERGRGNFPDRFSARQFPNYSSELNVNALLLGDSALYLCASSPLPRTSNTEAFFGQGTRLTVV.

The sample holds many counts of this clonotype. CDR3 DNA sequence: TGTGCCAGCAGGTGGACAGGGCGAGACTATGGCTACACCTTC. Protein sequence: CASRWTGRDYGYTF. The rearrangement uses TRBV5-5 and TRBJ1-2, with TRBD1 matching over 8 bases. Germline assignment: CDR1 SGHKS and CDR2 YYEKEE (reference sequence). This CDR3 region has 14 residues. Trimming cost V 5 bases and J 3 bases; bases outside gene matches: 6.

The gene calls are TRBV7-3 and TRBJ2-7; TRBD2 matches 7 bases. This CDR3 region has 13 residues. Trimming removed 5 bases from V and 5 bases from J; junction bases left unmatched: 6. Per germline, CDR1 SGHTA and CDR2 FQGTGA. The DNA of the CDR3 is TGTGCCAGCAGCATATTAGCGGGTCACGAGCAGTACGTC. The encoded protein is CASSILAGHEQYV.